These T cell receptor beta chains were read from a single sample in a study of blood T cell repertoires in COVID-19. Only in-frame clones appear in the TCRdb table, and some are missing; sequencing was by immunoSEQ multiplex PCR. The sample has some 160,000 clones, approximately 90% seen once. Source material: peripheral blood. All receptors derive from a man between 18 and 35 years old with COVID-19, enrolled during active disease. Both conserved end residues are part of each CDR3. A D gene is named only where the DNA matches it firmly. Expanded clones are given a class, and other clones once, few, many or no size at all.

D,J,length,V,size,DNA,CDR3
TRBD1,TRBJ2-1,17,TRBV18,once,TGTGCCAGCTCACCACCGGGGCTCAGACAGGGGGACAATGAGCAGTTCTTC,CASSPPGLRQGDNEQFF
-,TRBJ1-2,15,TRBV7-8,-,TGTGCCAGCAGCTCAGACAGGAGCTTTAACTATGGCTACACCTTC,CASSSDRSFNYGYTF
-,TRBJ1-3,16,TRBV4-3,-,TGCGCCAGCAGCCAGGAGGTCGGGATTTCTGGAAACACCATATATTTT,CASSQEVGISGNTIYF
TRBD2,TRBJ2-1,18,TRBV7-9,-,TGTGCCAGCAGCTCCCCCACTAGCGGGAGTAACTCCTACAATGAGCAGTTCTTC,CASSSPTSGSNSYNEQFF
-,TRBJ1-2,16,TRBV5-4,-,TGTGCCAGCAGCTTGGCCTTAGTGGGGGCCGGGGTTGGCTACACCTTC,CASSLALVGAGVGYTF
TRBD1,TRBJ2-1,14,TRBV15,-,TGTGCCACCAGCAGAGACACAGGGGACAATGAGCAGTTCTTC,CATSRDTGDNEQFF
-,TRBJ2-7,13,TRBV14,-,TGTGCCAGCAGCCGTCACTTAGCGTCGGAGCAGTACTTC,CASSRHLASEQYF
TRBD2,TRBJ2-7,15,TRBV20-1,-,TGCAGTGCTAGTGGACTAGCGGGAGCCAACTACGAGCAGTACTTC,CSASGLAGANYEQYF
TRBD2,TRBJ2-1,14,TRBV6-1,-,TGTGCCAGCAGTGAGAGCGGGAGATACAATGAGCAGTTCTTC,CASSESGRYNEQFF
TRBD2,TRBJ2-5,16,TRBV28,-,TGTGCCAGCAGTTGGGCCTCTAGCGGGTACCAAGAGACCCAGTACTTC,CASSWASSGYQETQYF
-,TRBJ1-2,16,TRBV28,-,TGTGCCAGCAGCCCCCCAGGGAACCCCTTCGGATATGGCTACACCTTC,CASSPPGNPFGYGYTF
-,TRBJ1-3,15,TRBV28,-,TGTGCCAGCATTGCGACGGGGGTCTCTGGAAACACCATATATTTT,CASIATGVSGNTIYF
-,TRBJ2-1,15,TRBV18,-,TGTGCCAGCTCCTTGTGGGGAGGTTACTACAATGAGCAGTTCTTC,CASSLWGGYYNEQFF
TRBD1,TRBJ2-1,16,TRBV19,-,TGTGCCAGTAGTATGCTCCGGGGACAGGGGAAAAATGAGCAGTTCTTC,CASSMLRGQGKNEQFF
-,TRBJ1-2,16,TRBV13,-,TGTGCCAGCAGCCCTAACCCGGACACTTCTAACTATGGCTACACCTTC,CASSPNPDTSNYGYTF
TRBD1,TRBJ2-7,14,TRBV11-3,few,TGTGCCAGCAGCCCCGGGACAGGGGTGGAGGAGCAGTACTTC,CASSPGTGVEEQYF
TRBD1,TRBJ1-5,16,TRBV6-6,-,TGTGCCAGCAGTACCGGACAGGGGGCAGTCAATCAGCCCCAGCATTTT,CASSTGQGAVNQPQHF
-,TRBJ1-2,13,TRBV12-3/TRBV12-4,-,TGTGCCAGCAGTTTAAAAGGACAAACTGGCTACACCTTC,CASSLKGQTGYTF
TRBD2,TRBJ2-7,15,TRBV18,-,TGTGCCAGCTCACCACTAGCGGGAGTCTCGAACGAGCAGTACTTC,CASSPLAGVSNEQYF
TRBD1,TRBJ1-2,16,TRBV5-1,-,TGCGCCAGCAGCTACCTGGGACAGCCAACGGGGTATGGCTACACCTTC,CASSYLGQPTGYGYTF
TRBD1,TRBJ2-1,16,TRBV7-8,-,TGTGCCAGCAGCTTGTACAGGGGGCGCGACGGAAATGAGCAGTTCTTC,CASSLYRGRDGNEQFF
-,TRBJ1-1,16,TRBV14,-,TGTGCCAGCAGCCAACGGGGAGGGTTGGGGAACACTGAAGCTTTCTTT,CASSQRGGLGNTEAFF
-,TRBJ2-1,14,TRBV30,-,TGTGCCTGGACCCCCGGTGCCTCCTACAATGAGCAGTTCTTC,CAWTPGASYNEQFF
TRBD1,TRBJ2-5,14,TRBV7-2,-,TGTGCCAGCAGCTTAGTGGACAGGGTGAAGACCCAGTACTTC,CASSLVDRVKTQYF
-,TRBJ2-7,15,TRBV7-6,once,TGTGCCAGCAGCCCAAATGGTTTGTCGGCCTACGAGCAGTACTTC,CASSPNGLSAYEQYF
TRBD1,TRBJ1-1,14,TRBV7-9,-,TGTGCCAGCAGCTTGCAGGGGGCGCGGGGTGAAGCTTTCTTT,CASSLQGARGEAFF
-,TRBJ2-7,15,TRBV30,-,TGTGCCTGGAGCGAAATTCGAGCAGGCTCCTACGAGCAGTACTTC,CAWSEIRAGSYEQYF
-,TRBJ2-1,15,TRBV7-2,-,TGTGCCAGCAGCTTACGAAGCGCCCTTTACAATGAGCAGTTCTTC,CASSLRSALYNEQFF
TRBD2,TRBJ2-1,14,TRBV30,-,TGTGCCTGGAATCTTCTGGCGGGAGGGTTTAATTGGATCTTC,CAWNLLAGGFNWIF
TRBD2,TRBJ2-7,15,TRBV6-1,-,TGTGCCAGCAGTGAAACTAGCGGGAGTTCCTACGAGCAGTACTTC,CASSETSGSSYEQYF
-,TRBJ2-3,15,TRBV28,-,TGTGCCAGCAGTTCCGGAGGTTCTAGCACAGATACGCAGTATTTT,CASSSGGSSTDTQYF
TRBD1,TRBJ2-2,15,TRBV7-9,-,TGTGCCAGCAGGGGACAGGGGACGAACACCGGGGAGCTGTTTTTT,CASRGQGTNTGELFF
TRBD2,TRBJ2-7,16,TRBV9,-,TGTGCCAGCAGCGGAACCGGGACTAGCGGGATCTACGAGCAGTACTTC,CASSGTGTSGIYEQYF
-,TRBJ1-1,14,TRBV5-1,-,TGCGCCAGCAGCTTGGTACCGGGTAGCACTGAAGCTTTCTTT,CASSLVPGSTEAFF
TRBD1,TRBJ1-1,17,TRBV4-2,-,TGTGCCAGCAGCCAAGATAAGGAGGGGGCAGGGAACACTGAAGCTTTCTTT,CASSQDKEGAGNTEAFF
TRBD2,TRBJ2-7,15,TRBV9,-,TGTGCCAGCAGCGTAGCCGCGGGAGGGGGGTACGAGCAGTACTTC,CASSVAAGGGYEQYF
TRBD1,TRBJ2-7,15,TRBV4-3,once,TGCGCCAGCAGCCAAGGGAGGACAGGGAGCTACGAGCAGTACTTC,CASSQGRTGSYEQYF
-,TRBJ2-4,14,TRBV4-3,-,TGCGCCAGCAGCCAAGATGCCCTAAGAAACATTCAGTACTTC,CASSQDALRNIQYF
-,TRBJ2-1,15,TRBV7-2,-,TGTGCCAGCAGCTTACGAGGAGTCGATGGTCGTGAGCAGTTCTTC,CASSLRGVDGREQFF
TRBD1,TRBJ1-3,16,TRBV7-9,-,TGTGCCAGCAGCTTAGCAAGACAGGGAGCTGGAAACACCATATATTTT,CASSLARQGAGNTIYF
TRBD1,TRBJ2-2,16,TRBV24-1,-,TGTGCCACCAGTGCCACCGGGACAGAAGCTTTCGGGGAGCTGTTTTTT,CATSATGTEAFGELFF